Listed below are T cell receptor beta chains from one sample, sequenced in a study. TCRdb used MiXCR to reprocess the 5' RACE reads, holding one entry per CDR3 protein. The data contain about 50,000 distinct CDR3 sequences, roughly 28% of them singletons. The sample comprised naive CD4+ T cells sorted from blood. The source of these receptors is a female donor with breast cancer. Each CDR3 is given with its conserved first and last residue. The order of the fields is CDR3 DNA, CDR3 protein, V gene, clone size, D gene, J gene. A D gene is named only where the DNA matches it firmly. Only some rows state a clone size, as once, few, many or a class for expanded clones.

TGCAGTGCTAGTGGACTAGCGGGATACGAGCAGTACTTC | CSASGLAGYEQYF | TRBV20-1 | few | TRBD2 | TRBJ2-7
TGTGCCAGCAGGACGACAGGGGTAAGGACTGAAGCTTTCTTT | CASRTTGVRTEAFF | TRBV6-1 | - | TRBD1 | TRBJ1-1
TGTGCCAGCAGCCACGGGACAGGGAATTCACCCCTCCACTTT | CASSHGTGNSPLHF | TRBV7-9 | - | TRBD1 | TRBJ1-6
TGCGCCAGCACCACGAATGGCGCAGGGGAAAAAGGCTACACCTTC | CASTTNGAGEKGYTF | TRBV5-1 | few | - | TRBJ1-2
TGCAGCGAACGGGGTAGCTTAAATGAGCAGTTCTTC | CSERGSLNEQFF | TRBV20-1 | few | - | TRBJ2-1
TGCGCCAGCAGCTTGGTCAATCTCACAGGGTACACCGGGGAGCTGTTTTTT | CASSLVNLTGYTGELFF | TRBV5-1 | few | - | TRBJ2-2
TGCGGCGTGGAGCCGGGACCTCACAATGAGCAGTTCTTC | CGVEPGPHNEQFF | TRBV29-1 | - | - | TRBJ2-1
TGCGCCAGCACCGCTGGGTGGGGGAGCACTGAAGCTTTCTTT | CASTAGWGSTEAFF | TRBV5-1 | many | - | TRBJ1-1
TGTGCCAGCAGCCCTAGATCGACAGGGAGCTGCAGTCAGCCCCAGCATTTT | CASSPRSTGSCSQPQHF | TRBV7-2 | once | TRBD1 | TRBJ1-5
TGCGCCAGCAGCGCACGGACAGGGACGGGTGGCTACACCTTC | CASSARTGTGGYTF | TRBV4-3 | - | TRBD1 | TRBJ1-2
TGTGCCAGCTCACCAAAGGACAGCCTTAACTATGGCTACACCTTC | CASSPKDSLNYGYTF | TRBV18 | few | - | TRBJ1-2
TGTGCCGGCAGCTTAAACCCGGGGGCTTTGGGAGAGCAGTACTTC | CAGSLNPGALGEQYF | TRBV7-2 | - | - | TRBJ2-7
TGTGCCAGCAGCGTAGGAATTGATCGGGAGGGCGAGCAGTACTTC | CASSVGIDREGEQYF | TRBV9 | medium-sized | TRBD2 | TRBJ2-7
TGCGCCAGCAGCGCCGGGACAGGACAACCCTCTGGAAACACCATATATTTT | CASSAGTGQPSGNTIYF | TRBV5-1 | - | TRBD1 | TRBJ1-3
TGTGCCAGCAGCGCTGGGGGATTCGGGGGTGAGCAGTTCTTC | CASSAGGFGGEQFF | TRBV9 | - | - | TRBJ2-1
TGTGCCAGCAGCTCAGAGCGGGGTGTCGAGACCCAGTACTTC | CASSSERGVETQYF | TRBV3-1 | - | TRBD2 | TRBJ2-5